The 32 T cell receptor beta chains below were found in one sample sequenced in a study of blood T cell repertoires in COVID-19. Assay used: immunoSEQ multiplex PCR; TCRdb lists only in-frame clones, some missing. In the table there are about 250,000 clones, approximately 86% of which are singletons. Specimen: PBMCs or T cells enriched from blood (not recorded which). The source of these receptors is a woman between 50 and 59 years old who had recovered from COVID-19.

The V gene is TRBV10-3, the J gene TRBJ1-1; D is uncertain. The CDR3 has 12 residues. V dropped 2 bases and J dropped 5 bases, with 6 bases sitting between them. The germline gives CDR1 ENHRY, CDR2 SYGVKD. CDR3 nucleotide sequence: TGTGCCATCAGTGAGGCGAGTACTGAAGCTTTCTTT. Amino acid sequence: CAISEASTEAFF.

The chain carries TRBV2 and TRBJ1-2; 7 positions match TRBD1. From germline, CDR1 is SNHLY and CDR2 FYNNEI. The V and J ends lost 6 bases and 1 base, in that order; junction bases with no gene match: 5. The CDR3 spans 14 residues. The CDR3 loop reads CASSPGQYNYGYTF. DNA for the CDR3: TGTGCCAGCAGCCCGGGACAGTATAACTATGGCTACACCTTC.

The V and J genes are TRBV20-1 and TRBJ1-1; D is ambiguous. V lost 3 bases and J 10 bases, leaving 9 bases between the germline ends. The CDR3 covers 10 residues. CDR1 is DFQATT and CDR2 is SNEGSKA in the germline V gene (reference sequence). The CDR3 loop is CSARKGRAFF. Written as DNA, the CDR3 is TGCAGTGCTAGGAAAGGGAGAGCTTTCTTT.

This clone was detected a few times. This rearrangement joins TRBV5-6 to TRBJ1-1; 8 bases agree with TRBD1. Germline V gene data show CDR1 as SGHDT and CDR2 as YYEEEE. The CDR3 is made up of 15 amino acids. Trimming took 4 bases from V and 4 from J; bases not matched to a gene: 9. The CDR3 DNA reads TGTGCCAGCAGCCGAGGCCGGGACAGGAGCACTGAAGCTTTCTTT. This translates into CASSRGRDRSTEAFF.

The chain carries TRBV28 and TRBJ1-1; D unclear. Trimming took 6 bases from V and 2 from J, leaving 10 bases between them. Germline CDR1 reads MDHEN; CDR2 reads SYDVKM. The CDR3 spans 13 residues. The CDR3 reads CASSYTDNTEAFF. CDR3 nucleotide sequence: TGTGCCAGCAGCTATACCGATAACACTGAAGCTTTCTTT.

The gene calls are TRBV4-1 and TRBJ1-1; no clear D. With 3 bases removed from V and 1 base from J, the gap between germline ends came to 15 bases. The germline gives CDR1 MGHRA, CDR2 YSYEKL. There are 16 residues in the CDR3. The CDR3 region has the DNA TGCGCCAGCAGCCATAATCCCGCAGCGGGGAACACTGAAGCTTTCTTT. Protein sequence: CASSHNPAAGNTEAFF.

The chain carries TRBV19 and TRBJ1-2; D is possibly TRBD1 (6 bases). V was shortened by 8 bases and J by 2 bases, with 18 bases between the two germline ends. This CDR3 has 15 amino acids. The germline V gene has CDR1 LNHDA and CDR2 SQIVND (reference sequence). The CDR3 bases are TGTGCCAGTCACCCAGCCTGGCAGGGGAACTATGGCTACACCTTC. This codes for CASHPAWQGNYGYTF.

This clone has a single count. The chain links TRBV4-3 to TRBJ2-7; 9 bases are shared with TRBD1. After removal of 4 bases from V and 4 bases from J, the junction contained 5 bases not matched to a gene. The CDR3 is made up of 14 amino acids. Germline V gene sequence: CDR1 LGHNA, CDR2 YSLEER. The CDR3 region is CASSPGTGFYEQYF. The CDR3 coding sequence is TGCGCCAGCAGCCCCGGGACAGGGTTTTACGAGCAGTACTTC.

This chain joins TRBV7-2 and TRBJ2-7; TRBD2 aligns across 7 bases. Germline-derived CDR1 and CDR2 are SGHTA and FQGNSA. CDR3 length: 15 amino acids. V trimming: 4 bases; J trimming: 2 bases; junction bases outside the gene matches: 8. CDR3 loop: CASSSTWDYTYEQYF. CDR3 DNA sequence: TGTGCCAGCAGCTCTACCTGGGACTATACCTACGAGCAGTACTTC.

The chain uses TRBV24-1 and TRBJ1-2, with 8 bases fitting TRBD1. The CDR3 has 15 residues. The germline V gene has CDR1 KGHDR and CDR2 SFDVKD. Germline trimming cut 3 bases from V and 4 bases from J; bases unmatched to any gene: 6. The CDR3 is CATSDLTGDTYGYTF. The CDR3 bases are TGTGCCACCAGTGATCTGACAGGGGACACCTATGGCTACACCTTC.

The chain is built from TRBV19 and TRBJ1-6; no definite D call. The germline V and J ends were trimmed by 2 bases and 5 bases, with 7 bases remaining between them. CDR3 length: 14 amino acids. Germline V gene lookup returns CDR1 LNHDA and CDR2 SQIVND (reference sequence). CDR3 nucleotides: TGTGCCAGTAGTATAACCTCAGATAATTCACCCCTCCACTTT. This translates into CASSITSDNSPLHF.

The chain combines TRBV5-1 with TRBJ2-7; no firm D call. Germline CDR1 reads SGHRS; CDR2 reads YFSETQ. Between the trimmed V and J ends, which lost 7 bases and 3 bases, there was a span of 11 bases. The CDR3 is made up of 12 amino acids. The CDR3: CASSSSFYEQYF. The CDR3 nucleotides read TGCGCCAGCTCGAGTAGTTTCTACGAGCAGTACTTC.

The chain has TRBV19 and TRBJ2-1, with TRBD2 matching over 7 bases. The CDR3 loop spans 14 amino acids. V gave up 1 base and J gave up 4 bases; unmatched junction bases: 1. Germline V gives CDR1 LNHDA, CDR2 SQIVND (reference sequence). The CDR3 sequence is CASSIGLAYNEQFF. The CDR3 region has the DNA TGTGCCAGTAGTATAGGACTAGCTTACAATGAGCAGTTCTTC.

The chain is built from TRBV6-2 or TRBV6-3 and TRBJ1-2; 7 nucleotides match TRBD1. Germline V gene sequence: CDR1 MNHEY, CDR2 SVGEGT. The CDR3 covers 14 residues. The junction had 7 bases not matched to a gene; V was cut back by 2 bases and J by 7 bases. CDR3 DNA: TGTGCCAGCAGTTACGACAGGGCATCTTCTGGCTACACCTTC. Translating it yields CASSYDRASSGYTF.

The chain joins TRBV5-4 to TRBJ1-2; 10 bases align to TRBD1. CDR1 SGHNT and CDR2 YYREEE come from the germline V gene (reference sequence). The CDR3 has 13 residues. Trimming at V came to 4 bases and at J to 7 bases, leaving 4 bases not matched to a gene. CDR3 nucleotides: TGTGCCAGCAGCGGGGACAGGGGCCTTGGCTACACCTTC. The encoded protein is CASSGDRGLGYTF. The entire variable domain, with the rest obtained from reference TRBV5-4 and TRBJ1-2, is as follows: ETGVTQSPTHLIKTRGQQVTLRCSSQSGHNTVSWYQQALGQGPQFIFQYYREEENGRGNFPPRFSGLQFPNYSSELNVNALELDDSALYLCASSGDRGLGYTFGSGTRLTVV.

This clone was seen just once. The chain couples TRBV6-5 to TRBJ2-1, with 8 bases that match TRBD2. The CDR3 runs 15 residues. The V and J ends lost 6 bases and 2 bases, in that order; junction bases with no gene match: 6. Germline values: CDR1 MNHEY, CDR2 SVGAGI. Here the CDR3 reads CASRLAGGPYNEQFF. The CDR3 coding sequence is TGTGCCAGCAGACTCGCGGGAGGACCCTACAATGAGCAGTTCTTC.

This clone was seen a single time. This chain joins TRBV7-8 and TRBJ1-5; D is ambiguous. V was trimmed by 6 bases and J by 0 bases, leaving 18 bases between them. This CDR3 has 17 residues. Germline values: CDR1 SGHVS, CDR2 FQNEAQ. The CDR3 DNA follows: TGTGCCAGCAGTCGATTCGGGATATCTTTTAGCAATCAGCCCCAGCATTTT. Protein product: CASSRFGISFSNQPQHF.

V usage is TRBV4-1 and J usage is TRBJ2-1; D unresolved. The CDR3 is 16 amino acids. CDR1 is MGHRA, CDR2 YSYEKL, per germline. V was trimmed by 4 bases and J by 3 bases, leaving 16 bases between them. The CDR3 loop is CASSPKVAADYNEQFF. CDR3 DNA sequence: TGCGCCAGCAGCCCAAAGGTGGCGGCGGACTACAATGAGCAGTTCTTC.

V and J are TRBV28 and TRBJ1-1, with a tentative D call TRBD1 (6 bases). The CDR3 extends over 14 amino acids. With 5 bases removed from V and 1 base from J, the gap between germline ends came to 11 bases. CDR1 and CDR2 from the germline V gene are MDHEN and SYDVKM. Here the CDR3 reads CASSTGSWNTEAFF. DNA of the CDR3: TGTGCCAGCAGTACAGGGTCCTGGAACACTGAAGCTTTCTTT.

This rearrangement joins TRBV5-1 to TRBJ2-3; D perhaps matches TRBD2 (5 bases). CDR3 length: 14 residues. Trimming removed 5 bases at V and 2 bases at J, with 12 bases between. CDR1 is SGHRS and CDR2 is YFSETQ in the germline V gene. The chain's CDR3 is CASRGPGVTDTQYF. As DNA, the CDR3 is TGCGCCAGCAGGGGCCCCGGGGTCACAGATACGCAGTATTTT.

This clone was counted once. The J gene is TRBJ1-2, the V gene TRBV14; D ambiguous. Trimming shortened V by 4 bases and J by 7 bases, and 16 bases separated the two germline ends. Germline CDR1 and CDR2: SGHDN and FVKESK. The CDR3 runs 14 residues. The CDR3 is CASSPQEGPGGYTF. CDR3 in DNA: TGTGCCAGCAGCCCCCAGGAGGGCCCGGGTGGCTACACCTTC.

The gene calls are TRBV30 and TRBJ1-6; tentative D call: TRBD1 (5 bases). V was pared by 1 base and J by 9 bases, with 13 bases between. The germline V gene encodes CDR1 GTSNPN and CDR2 SVGIG (reference sequence). CDR3 length equals 14 residues. The CDR3 DNA reads as TGTGCCTGGAGTGAAATACAGGCACGTTCACCCCTCCACTTT. Its translation is CAWSEIQARSPLHF.

The CDR3 nucleotides are TGTGCCAGCAGTTACTCGGGACAGGGCTGGTATGGCTACACCTTC. Encoded protein: CASSYSGQGWYGYTF. This chain connects TRBV6-5 to TRBJ1-2, with 9 bases aligning to TRBD1. Germline-derived CDR1 and CDR2 are MNHEY and SVGAGI. Trimming at V came to 0 bases and at J to 5 bases, leaving 4 bases not matched to a gene. The CDR3 is made up of 15 amino acids.

The chain has TRBV19 and TRBJ2-7, with TRBD2 matching over 10 bases. This CDR3 region has 16 residues. Trimming at V came to 2 bases and at J to 4 bases, leaving 8 bases not matched to a gene. Germline loops: CDR1 LNHDA, CDR2 SQIVND (reference sequence). This chain's CDR3 is CASSIRLAGVEYEQYF. DNA of the CDR3: TGTGCCAGTAGTATACGGCTAGCGGGAGTCGAATACGAGCAGTACTTC.

The chain combines TRBV14 with TRBJ2-1, with 7 bases matching TRBD2. V trimming: 4 bases; J trimming: 5 bases; junction bases outside the gene matches: 8. This CDR3 has 15 amino acids. Germline CDR1 and CDR2: SGHDN and FVKESK. The CDR3 region is CASSPPGGPDNEQFF. In DNA form, the CDR3 reads TGTGCCAGCAGCCCGCCGGGAGGACCAGACAATGAGCAGTTCTTC.

DNA for the CDR3: TGTGCCAGCAGCCCGACGGGTCCCCGCTATGGCTACACCTTC. Residues: CASSPTGPRYGYTF. The rearrangement links TRBV6-2 or TRBV6-3 to TRBJ1-2, with no clear D. CDR3 length: 14 amino acids. The V gene lost 6 bases and the J gene lost 4 bases, with 15 bases spanning the gap. Germline CDR1 is MNHEY and CDR2 is SVGEGT.

This clone was found a few times. The rearrangement uses TRBV7-8 and TRBJ1-1; 8 bases map to TRBD1. CDR3 length: 17 residues. Germline V gives CDR1 SGHVS, CDR2 FQNEAQ. The J segment lost 2 bases and the V segment lost 5 bases, leaving 13 bases of the junction unmatched. In nucleotides, the CDR3 is TGTGCCAGCAGCCTAGGACAGGGAGCCTTATTAAACACTGAAGCTTTCTTT. This codes for CASSLGQGALLNTEAFF.

The rearrangement links TRBV7-2 to TRBJ2-5; D is possibly TRBD1 (6 bases). In germline, CDR1 is SGHTA, CDR2 FQGNSA. The length of the CDR3 is 14 residues. Trimming took 3 bases from V and 1 from J, leaving 9 bases between them. Here the CDR3 DNA reads TGTGCCAGCAGCTTCTGGACAGCCCAAGAGACCCAGTACTTC. Translation gives CASSFWTAQETQYF.

This chain joins TRBV6-1 and TRBJ2-1; D is possibly TRBD2 (5 bases). This CDR3 contains 13 residues. CDR1 is MNHNS and CDR2 is SASEGT in the germline V gene. Trimming took 3 bases from V and 7 from J, leaving 10 bases between them. The CDR3 sequence is CASSDVLENEQFF. CDR3 coding DNA: TGTGCCAGCAGTGACGTACTAGAAAATGAGCAGTTCTTC.

With respect to this clone: At one boundary the junction diverges from the germline segment, which might be a read error. The chain carries TRBV29-1 and TRBJ1-1; a possible D gene is TRBD1 (6 bases). The CDR3 extends over 13 amino acids. Germline CDR1 and CDR2: SQVTM and ANQGSEA. DNA for the CDR3: TGCAGCGTTATCGGGGGGCACTACCCGGGCCCTTCTTTT. It yields the protein CSVIGGHYPGPSF.

The rearrangement uses TRBV2 and TRBJ1-1; D ambiguous. Germline CDR1 and CDR2: SNHLY and FYNNEI. The CDR3 is 14 amino acids. Trimming cost V 6 bases and J 2 bases, with 13 bases left between them. The DNA for the CDR3 is TGTGCCAGCAGGGGTACGGCGGTAAACACTGAAGCTTTCTTT. This encodes CASRGTAVNTEAFF.

The J gene is TRBJ2-7, the V gene TRBV29-1, with D maybe TRBD1 (5 bases). This CDR3 contains 14 residues. Trimming removed 0 bases at V and 6 bases at J, with 15 bases between. Germline V gene data show CDR1 as SQVTM and CDR2 as ANQGSEA. In DNA form, the CDR3 reads TGCAGCGTTGAAGAGCAGGGCCCTTTCAGCGAGCAGTACTTC. It yields the protein CSVEEQGPFSEQYF.